This TCR beta chain stems from a study of shared clonotypes between healthy human individuals (dated by TCRdb to the early 2020s). For the wider study: The cohort comprised a couple of women and a few men aged 18 to 49 years. To estimate repertoire size and how much clonotypes are shared between individuals, the study performed deep sequencing of blood TCR repertoires from roughly five healthy adults. To increase sequencing depth and limit assay-specific biases, different laboratories used diverse techniques to prepare libraries and sequence TCR repertoires. Leukapheresis yielded between about 0.85 and 10 billion PBMCs per donor. Here is what the overall study found, with its caveats: Pairwise subsampling led to the expectation that sequencing depth would affect the degree of clonotype sharing among donors. Only blood was sampled, and tissue TCR repertoires likely differ from those in blood. The small number of donors limited the genetic and exposure-history diversity represented.

Healthy HIV-negative adults with no recently reported acute infections or vaccinations were included as donors. Every donor was a Caucasian adult residing in Nashville, Tennessee, USA. For unsorted samples, roughly 91 million PBMCs were counted, and genomic DNA was extracted using the QIAamp DNA Blood Mini kit. Blood was obtained by leukapheresis, after which PBMCs were separated by Ficoll-Histopaque density gradient centrifugation and cryopreserved in liquid nitrogen vapor phase. Cut back by 2 bases and 4 bases, the V and J ends lie 2 bases apart. Including the terminal cysteine and phenylalanine, the CDR3 comprises 11 residues. The CDR3 DNA has 33 bases and is translated from base 1. The germline V gene (reference sequence) yields PRHDT for CDR1 and FYEKMQ for CDR2. Using the deep immunoSEQ assay, multiplex PCR amplified TCR CDR3 regions from genomic DNA. For each cell subset, the extracted genomic DNA was distributed evenly across all wells of several immunoSEQ 96-well plates, and each plate served as one replicate. Each replicate PCR for unsorted PBMC received 300 to 350 ng genomic DNA, equal to around 30,000 T cell genomes. Unsorted PBMC genomic DNA was sequenced across ten immunoSEQ deep assay plates. The purified libraries were quantified using a Qubit 3.0 fluorometer, sized with a Bioanalyzer 2100, and then quantified again using the KAPA Library Quantification kit. Every immunoSEQ 96-well plate was sequenced on a separate single-read 150-cycle Illumina NextSeq 550 flow cell. In the source study's methods: The immunoSEQ output contained only junctional sequences without quality scores, so filtering could not match that applied to full-length reads. Sequences were annotated with PyIR, a Python wrapper for IgBLAST v1.9, using IMGT germline references to assign V/J genes and CDR3. Reads were filtered out if the reads had weak V/J assignments (E-value above 1e-6), no CDR3, stop codons, out-of-frame junctions, or ambiguous translated residues. V3J clonotypes were defined by identical inferred V gene, J gene, and CDR3 amino acid sequence. Percentage overlap between repertoires was computed as shared unique clonotypes divided by the size of the smaller repertoire. Richness of each repertoire was evaluated using RTK rarefaction, the Chao1 estimator, and Recon v2.1 estimates of unobserved clonotypes. Drawn from immuneACCESS, this table holds only the in-frame rearrangements with V and J called that TCRdb kept. Clones are partly lost; checked studies trace under half to an unresolved V gene and leave the rest unexplained. From that table come the V and J calls and clone size; the DNA was used to work out D and trimming. Present in this sample are 450,000 to 600,000 clones, about four fifths of which were seen just once. Jointly, the top ten make up around 13% of the sample.

As concerns this clone: Its target antigen remains unknown. Per-nucleotide qualities are absent, and no much larger clonotype sits a single base away.

The material sequenced was PBMCs. The rearrangement combines TRBV13 with TRBJ2-5; no D gene is confidently identified. The receptor comes from a middle-aged woman in good health. Some clones in this sample may be carry-over from other donors' samples. The CDR3 protein sequence reads: CASSLRETQYF. The DNA sequence is TGTGCCAGCAGCTTACGAGAGACCCAGTACTTC.